This T cell receptor beta chain comes out of a study of CD8+CD57+ T cells in acquired aplastic anemia (dated by TCRdb to between 2018 and 2020). The study in broad terms: On average, sorted CD4+ and CD8+ cells yielded roughly 3.4 ug of extracted DNA, with a range of about 0.19 to 30 ug. Mean read counts for healthy donor samples were 9 million to 10.8 million for CD4+ cells and 11.0 million for CD8+ cells. Broad study findings and their caveats: Roughly 31 CD8+ CDR3 sequences were shared between patients and controls but appeared highly expressed in patients and within their immunodominant clones. No significant difference in CD8+ Simpson's diversity was found between patients and healthy controls (P=0.060).

Sequences LNHDA (CDR1) and SQIVND (CDR2) are obtained from the germline V gene (reference sequence). The CDR3 extends over 14 residues, inclusive of both ends. Only the CDR3 region is kept as DNA, spanning 42 bases read in frame from base 1. Between the V and J ends, shortened by 4 bases and 9 bases respectively, the junction contains 18 bases. Genomic DNA served as template for TCR beta VDJ combination and CDR3 sequence profiling. An Illumina HiSeq 2000 was used for TCR repertoire sequencing. From the authors' description of their analysis: TRBV/TRBJ rearrangement plots, CDR3 size and DJ length profiles, and Simpson's diversity index were used to assess repertoires. The most abundant DNA sequence in the deep sequencing data was defined as the immunodominant clone. CDR3 amino acid sequences were screened for sharing across subjects and compared with published repertoires and the VDJdb database. TCRdb trimmed public reads at Q25 via fastp, called clones via MiXCR and kept in-frame beta chains. Records with the same CDR3 protein are collapsed into one entry carrying the most frequent genes and DNA. The V and J calls and clone size come from TCRdb's table, not from the authors' own analysis. For this sample there are 350,000 to 450,000 distinct CDR3 sequences; 65% to 75% appear just once. In total, the top ten clones hold approximately 3.9% of the sample.

A word on this clonotype: Its antigen is still unknown. Given the absence of the conserved phenylalanine or tryptophan at the CDR3 end, a read error is likely.

The study deep-sequenced TCR repertoires of sorted CD4+ and CD8+ blood T cells from severe aplastic anemia patients and healthy subjects. Ficoll-Paque density gradient centrifugation was used to isolate peripheral blood mononuclear cells. Before DNA was extracted, CD4+ and CD8+ T cells were sorted using either FACS or magnetic beads. Recombination connected TRBV19 to TRBJ1-1; a tentative D call is TRBD1 (6 bases match). The specimen was sorted CD4+, CD8+, or CD8+CD57+ T cells (not recorded which) from PBMCs. The TCR originated in a human donor in good health, serving as a control. The nucleotides are TGTGCCAGTAGTACCCAACAGGGCCCGGGACAAGCTTTCCTT. Its protein product is CASSTQQGPGQAFL.